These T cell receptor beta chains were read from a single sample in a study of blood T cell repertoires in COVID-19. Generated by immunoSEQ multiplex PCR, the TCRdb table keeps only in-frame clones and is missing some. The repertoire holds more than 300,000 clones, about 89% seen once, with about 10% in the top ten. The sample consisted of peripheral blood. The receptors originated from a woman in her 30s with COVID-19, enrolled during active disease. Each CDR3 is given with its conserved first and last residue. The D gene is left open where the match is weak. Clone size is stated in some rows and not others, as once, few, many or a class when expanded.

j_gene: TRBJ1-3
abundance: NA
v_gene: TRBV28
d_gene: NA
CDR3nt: TGTGCCAGCAGTTCCGACAGACCTGGAAACACCATATATTTT
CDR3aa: CASSSDRPGNTIYF

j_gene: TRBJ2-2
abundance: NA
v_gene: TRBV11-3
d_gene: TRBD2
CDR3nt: TGTGCCAGCAGCTTTACAGCGGGAGGGTCGAACACCGGGGAGCTGTTTTTT
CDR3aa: CASSFTAGGSNTGELFF

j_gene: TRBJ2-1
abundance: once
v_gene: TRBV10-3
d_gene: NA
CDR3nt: TGTGCCATCGGATCCTCGACTGGCAACAATGAGCAGTTCTTC
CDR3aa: CAIGSSTGNNEQFF

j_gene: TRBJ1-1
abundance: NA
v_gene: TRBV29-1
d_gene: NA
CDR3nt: TGCAGCGTTGAGATCGGCAGGGCGAACACTGAAGCTTTCTTT
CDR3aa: CSVEIGRANTEAFF

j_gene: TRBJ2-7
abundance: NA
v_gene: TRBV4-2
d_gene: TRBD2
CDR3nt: TGTGCCAGCAGCCAAAGGGACTACTACTACGAGCAGTACTTC
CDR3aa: CASSQRDYYYEQYF

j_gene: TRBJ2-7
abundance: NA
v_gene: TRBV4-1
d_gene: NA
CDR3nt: TGCGCCAGCAGCCAACAGGGAGGTGTCGACGAGCAGTACTTC
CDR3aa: CASSQQGGVDEQYF

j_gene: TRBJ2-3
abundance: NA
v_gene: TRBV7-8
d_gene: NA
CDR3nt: TGTGCCAGCAGCTTATCGAAGGGAGCCGATACGCAGTATTTT
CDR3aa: CASSLSKGADTQYF

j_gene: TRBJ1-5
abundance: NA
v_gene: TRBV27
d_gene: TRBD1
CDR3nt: TGTGCCAGCAGTTCCCTGGGACAGGGGAATCAGCCCCAGCATTTT
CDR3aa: CASSSLGQGNQPQHF

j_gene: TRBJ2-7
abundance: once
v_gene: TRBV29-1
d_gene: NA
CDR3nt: TGCAGCGTTCTACGGGACGAGCAGTACTTC
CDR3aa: CSVLRDEQYF

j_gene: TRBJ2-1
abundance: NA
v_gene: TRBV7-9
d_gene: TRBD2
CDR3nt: TGTGCCAGCAGCTTGGTGAGACTAGCGGGACCCCTCGGGGACAATGAGCAGTTCTTC
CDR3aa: CASSLVRLAGPLGDNEQFF

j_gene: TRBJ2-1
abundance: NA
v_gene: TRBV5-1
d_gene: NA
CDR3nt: TGCGCCAGCAGCTTGGGGCAGGTGATGGTCAATGAGCAGTTCTTC
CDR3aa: CASSLGQVMVNEQFF

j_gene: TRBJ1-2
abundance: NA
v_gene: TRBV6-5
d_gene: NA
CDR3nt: TGTGCCAGCAGAGACAGTTTCTATGGCTACACCTTC
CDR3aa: CASRDSFYGYTF

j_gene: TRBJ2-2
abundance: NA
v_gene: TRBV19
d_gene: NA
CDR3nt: TGTGCCAGTAGTATAGGTCTCGGCGGGATGAACACCGGGGAGCTGTTTTTT
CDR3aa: CASSIGLGGMNTGELFF

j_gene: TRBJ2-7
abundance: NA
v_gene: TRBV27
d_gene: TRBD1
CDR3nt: TGTGCCAGCAGTCCATCGACAGGGGGCTCCTACGAGCAGTACTTC
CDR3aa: CASSPSTGGSYEQYF

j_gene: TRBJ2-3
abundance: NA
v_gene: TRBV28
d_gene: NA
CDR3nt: TGTGCCAGCAGTTTGGGTCAGACATACGGTACGCAGTATTTT
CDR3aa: CASSLGQTYGTQYF

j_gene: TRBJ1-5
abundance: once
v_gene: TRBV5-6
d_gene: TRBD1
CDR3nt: TGTGCCAGCAGCTTACAGGGGGTCAATCAGCCCCAGCATTTT
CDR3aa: CASSLQGVNQPQHF

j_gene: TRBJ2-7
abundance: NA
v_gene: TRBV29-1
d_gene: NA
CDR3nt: TGCAGCGTTACCGGGACACGGCAATCCGAGCAGTACTTC
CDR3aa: CSVTGTRQSEQYF

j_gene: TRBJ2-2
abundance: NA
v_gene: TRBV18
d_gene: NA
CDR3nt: TGTGCCAGCTCACTCTCCACCGCCAGCGGGGAGCTGTTTTTT
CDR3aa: CASSLSTASGELFF

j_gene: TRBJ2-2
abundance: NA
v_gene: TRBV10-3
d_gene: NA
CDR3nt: TGTGCCATCAGTGTGACACAGGGTGCCGGGGAGCTGTTTTTT
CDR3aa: CAISVTQGAGELFF

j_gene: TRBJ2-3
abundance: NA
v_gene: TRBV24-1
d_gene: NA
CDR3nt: TGTGCCACCATGAGCCACTCAGCAGGGGCAGATACGCAGTATTTT
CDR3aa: CATMSHSAGADTQYF

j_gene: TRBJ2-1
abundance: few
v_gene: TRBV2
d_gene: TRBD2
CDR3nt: TGTGCCAGCAGTGAGACTAGCGGGACCTACAATGAGCAGTTCTTC
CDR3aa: CASSETSGTYNEQFF

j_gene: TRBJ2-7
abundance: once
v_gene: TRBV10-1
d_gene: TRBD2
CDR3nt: TGCGCCAGCAGTGACGGCGCGGGAGGGCCTGGGCAGTACTTC
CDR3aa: CASSDGAGGPGQYF

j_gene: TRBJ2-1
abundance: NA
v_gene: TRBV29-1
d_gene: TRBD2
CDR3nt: TGCAGCGTTGATCGGCTAGCGGGAGTCAATGAGCAGTTCTTC
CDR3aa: CSVDRLAGVNEQFF